This TCR beta chain was sequenced during a study of blood T cell repertoires in COVID-19. Study details: Samples taken during acute and convalescent COVID-19 were collected in the United States, Italy and Spain. Sample material is recorded as cDNA or gDNA derived from T cells, B-cell-depleted T cells, or PBMCs.

CDR3 length equals 13 residues. Germline loops: CDR1 MNHNY, CDR2 SVGAGI (reference sequence). V lost 7 bases and J 4 bases, leaving 11 bases between the germline ends. Original processing notes: It was from reference gene primer amplification that nucleated cell counts were estimated. Method: immunoSEQ multiplex PCR; TCRdb's copy keeps in-frame clones and lacks some. D and trimming were read from the DNA, whereas the V and J calls and clone size are those reported in that table. The data hold about 190,000 clones, with nearly 90% observed a single time. The receptor comes from a man aged 50-59 years with acute or convalescent COVID-19. J is TRBJ1-5 and V is TRBV6-6; unclear D gene. Sequencing was performed on peripheral blood. The CDR3 nucleotides are TGTGCCAGCAACGCACTCTGGAATCAGCCCCAGCATTTT. It yields the protein CASNALWNQPQHF.